The 9 T cell receptor beta chains below come from one sample, sequenced in a study of control samples from healthy donors and cancer patients. The method was immunoSEQ multiplex PCR; TCRdb's version includes in-frame clones alone and lacks a portion of them. This sample has about 80,000 clones, with over 85% found just once. Sequencing was performed on blood. These receptor sequences come from a man aged 50 or older in good health.

This clone was detected only a few times. The gene calls are TRBV19 and TRBJ1-5, with TRBD1 matching over 8 bases. The germline V gene has CDR1 LNHDA and CDR2 SQIVND (reference sequence). CDR3 length: 15 amino acids. The ends lost 3 bases at V and 5 bases at J; junction bases unmatched: 6. The CDR3 protein is CASSIRQGSYQPQHF. The CDR3 DNA follows: TGTGCCAGTAGTATCCGACAGGGGAGCTATCAGCCCCAGCATTTT.

The CDR3 nucleotides are TGTGCCTACTGTCCCGCGGGACAGAAAAATAATTCACCCCTCCACTTT. This translates into CAYCPAGQKNNSPLHF. This chain connects TRBV30 to TRBJ1-6; 7 bases match TRBD1. This CDR3 has 16 residues. The trim removed 7 bases at V and 5 bases at J, leaving 14 bases unmatched. CDR1 GTSNPN and CDR2 SVGIG come from the germline V gene (reference sequence).

CDR3 sequence reads: CASTYRLMNTEAFF. The CDR3 region has the DNA TGTGCCAGCACCTACAGGCTCATGAACACTGAAGCTTTCTTT. The chain is built from TRBV2 and TRBJ1-1; D possibly corresponds to TRBD1 (5 bases). The CDR3 length is 14 residues. The germline V gene encodes CDR1 SNHLY and CDR2 FYNNEI. V lost 7 bases, J lost 0 bases, and 12 bases lay in between.

V usage is TRBV29-1 and J usage is TRBJ2-2; 8 nucleotides match TRBD1. The germline gives CDR1 SQVTM, CDR2 ANQGSEA. CDR3 length equals 14 residues. The V gene end was trimmed by 4 bases and the J gene end by 3 bases; junction bases not matched to a gene: 4. The CDR3 DNA sequence: TGCAGCGTTGCCCAGGGGGCAGACACCGGGGAGCTGTTTTTT. Its protein product is CSVAQGADTGELFF.

The rearrangement links TRBV15 to TRBJ1-2, with D hard to call. V was clipped by 1 base and J by 6 bases, with 18 bases between them. This CDR3 is 16 amino acids long. CDR1 LNHNV and CDR2 YYDKDF come from the germline V gene (reference sequence). For the CDR3, the DNA is TGTGCCACCAGCAGAGCCTCTGAGGGCAGCTCCAATGGCTACACCTTC. Its translation is CATSRASEGSSNGYTF.

This clone was counted a few times. The chain is built from TRBV28 and TRBJ1-5; a weak D match, TRBD1 (5 bases). Germline-derived CDR1 and CDR2 are MDHEN and SYDVKM. Trimming left V 8 bases short and J 7 bases short, with 18 bases between. This CDR3 contains 14 residues. Written as DNA, the CDR3 is TGTGCCAGCCATCCGAGGGGTATCGGGCAGCCCCAGCATTTT. Protein sequence: CASHPRGIGQPQHF.

This clone was picked up a small number of times. CDR3 residues: CASSGHPDTQETQYF. The CDR3 nucleotides read TGTGCCAGCAGCGGACACCCGGATACACAAGAGACCCAGTACTTC. The V and J genes are TRBV11-2 and TRBJ2-5; D is perhaps TRBD1 (5 bases). The V end lost 5 bases, the J end lost 2 bases, and 15 bases lay between the germline ends. This CDR3 is 15 amino acids long. CDR1 is SGHAT, CDR2 FQNNGV, per germline.

This chain joins TRBV6-6 and TRBJ1-6; 10 bases align to TRBD1. The germline V gene encodes CDR1 MNHNY and CDR2 SVGAGI (reference sequence). This CDR3 contains 18 residues. The V segment lost 5 bases and the J segment 5 bases; nucleotides outside the gene matches: 12. Here the CDR3 DNA reads TGTGCCAGCAGTCGGTCTTTAGGAGGGACAGGGGATAATTCACCCCTCCACTTT. Its protein product is CASSRSLGGTGDNSPLHF.

Points on this clone: The same CDR3 arises from other DNA sequences in this sample as well. The V and J genes are TRBV25-1 and TRBJ1-2; unclear D gene. CDR1 is MGHDK and CDR2 is SYGVNS in the germline V gene. V lost 0 bases and J 3 bases, leaving 5 bases between the germline ends. The CDR3 extends over 13 amino acids. DNA for the CDR3: TGTGCCAGCAGTGAATACGCCGACTATGGCTACACCTTC. It translates to CASSEYADYGYTF.